Listed below are T cell receptor beta chains from one sample, sequenced in a study of T cell repertoires in aging, cancer and after chemotherapy. One entry per CDR3 protein results from TCRdb running MiXCR on the multiplex PCR reads. Altogether 1,500 to 2,000 distinct CDR3 sequences are present, 17% being singletons, with the ten largest covering about 29%. The sequenced sample consisted of blood. The receptors derive from a human donor with a solid tumor. Both conserved end residues are part of each CDR3. Fields, in order: J gene, V gene, D gene, clone size, CDR3 protein, CDR3 DNA. D genes are given only for firm matches. A row's size may be missing; if present it is once, few, many or a size class.

TRBJ2-3	TRBV28	-	-	CASSSPQTQYF	TGTGCCAGCAGTTCCCCCCAGACGCAGTATTTT
TRBJ2-5	TRBV27	TRBD2	large	CASSLGLAGGLLPQETQYF	TGTGCCAGCAGTTTGGGACTAGCGGGAGGCCTCCTCCCCCAAGAGACCCAGTACTTC
TRBJ2-7	TRBV6-1	-	medium-sized	CASSPNRNEQYF	TGTGCCAGCAGCCCAAACAGAAACGAGCAGTACTTC
TRBJ2-3	TRBV4-3	-	medium-sized	CASSQEGRTDTQYF	TGCGCCAGCAGCCAAGAGGGAAGAACAGATACGCAGTATTTT
TRBJ1-2	TRBV6-5	TRBD1	medium-sized	CASSQGQGASGYTF	TGTGCCAGCAGTCAAGGACAGGGGGCGTCGGGCTACACCTTC
TRBJ2-5	TRBV2	-	-	CASSRGGETQYF	TGTGCCAGCAGTCGAGGGGGGGAGACCCAGTACTTC
TRBJ1-1	TRBV6-2/TRBV6-3	-	medium-sized	CASSWDRGRPEAFF	TGTGCCAGCAGTTGGGACCGAGGTAGGCCTGAAGCTTTCTTT
TRBJ2-1	TRBV27	-	medium-sized	CASSFLSQTLTYNEQFF	TGTGCCAGCAGTTTTTTAAGTCAAACACTTACCTACAATGAGCAGTTCTTC
TRBJ2-2	TRBV5-5	-	medium-sized	CASSWEPGLNTGELFF	TGTGCCAGCAGCTGGGAACCGGGACTTAACACCGGGGAGCTGTTTTTT
TRBJ2-3	TRBV11-2	-	medium-sized	CASSLDTAADTQYF	TGTGCCAGCAGCTTAGACACCGCAGCAGATACGCAGTATTTT
TRBJ2-5	TRBV11-3	TRBD2	-	CASSVAGGPQETQYF	TGTGCCAGCAGTGTAGCGGGGGGGCCCCAAGAGACCCAGTACTTC
TRBJ2-3	TRBV15	-	-	CATSSYSRTDTQYF	TGTGCCACCAGCAGTTACTCGAGGACAGATACGCAGTATTTT
TRBJ2-2	TRBV6-5	-	medium-sized	CASSLGPGTGELFF	TGTGCCAGCAGCCTCGGGCCCGGCACCGGGGAGCTGTTTTTT
TRBJ1-2	TRBV18	-	medium-sized	CASSPPRVWSGGYTF	TGTGCCAGCTCACCACCAAGAGTCTGGTCCGGTGGCTACACCTTC
TRBJ2-4	TRBV20-1	-	medium-sized	CSAGTPSEGLAKNIQYF	TGCAGTGCCGGGACTCCCTCTGAGGGATTAGCCAAAAACATTCAGTACTTC
TRBJ2-7	TRBV30	TRBD1	-	CAWNPGTGSEQYF	TGTGCCTGGAACCCCGGGACAGGGAGCGAGCAGTACTTC
TRBJ2-7	TRBV6-1	-	large	CASSEQEYEQYF	TGTGCCAGCAGTGAACAGGAATACGAGCAGTACTTC
TRBJ2-7	TRBV5-5	TRBD1	-	CASSYRQGMAYEQYF	TGTGCCAGCAGCTACCGACAGGGGATGGCCTACGAGCAGTACTTC
TRBJ2-7	TRBV20-1	-	medium-sized	CSARGQKTHEQYF	TGCAGTGCTAGAGGGCAGAAAACCCACGAGCAGTACTTC
TRBJ2-3	TRBV13	TRBD2	medium-sized	CASSFSTRGGSTDTQYF	TGTGCCAGCAGCTTCTCTACGCGGGGGGGAAGTACAGATACGCAGTATTTT
TRBJ1-1	TRBV12-3/TRBV12-4	-	medium-sized	CASSFGRAEAFF	TGTGCCAGCAGTTTTGGGAGGGCTGAAGCTTTCTTT
TRBJ2-1	TRBV7-9	TRBD2	medium-sized	CASSQREAYNEQFF	TGTGCCAGCAGTCAGCGGGAAGCCTACAATGAGCAGTTCTTC
TRBJ2-5	TRBV6-2/TRBV6-3	-	medium-sized	CASTYPLGLAQETQYF	TGTGCCAGCACCTACCCCCTAGGGCTAGCACAAGAGACCCAGTACTTC
TRBJ1-1	TRBV30	-	medium-sized	CAWSYTGRGEAFF	TGTGCCTGGAGTTATACAGGGCGCGGGGAAGCTTTCTTT
TRBJ2-5	TRBV4-1	-	medium-sized	CASSRTGLVRETQYF	TGCGCCAGCAGCCGAACGGGACTCGTCAGAGAGACCCAGTACTTC
TRBJ1-1	TRBV2	TRBD1	-	CASSEGTGGPPEAFF	TGTGCCAGCAGTGAGGGGACAGGGGGCCCCCCTGAAGCTTTCTTT
TRBJ1-1	TRBV6-2/TRBV6-3	-	medium-sized	CASSLWAGVENTEAFF	TGTGCCAGCAGTTTATGGGCAGGGGTCGAGAACACTGAAGCTTTCTTT
TRBJ2-3	TRBV20-1	TRBD2	medium-sized	CSARGGAGDQSTDTQYF	TGCAGTGCTAGAGGGGGAGCGGGGGACCAATCCACAGATACGCAGTATTTT
TRBJ1-3	TRBV19	-	medium-sized	CASSTARLSGNTIYF	TGTGCCAGTAGTACCGCCCGGCTCTCTGGAAACACCATATATTTT
TRBJ2-7	TRBV10-2	TRBD1	medium-sized	CASRDRGASYEQYF	TGCGCCAGCAGGGACAGGGGTGCTTCCTACGAGCAGTACTTC
TRBJ1-2	TRBV11-2	-	medium-sized	CASTPGPQGSVNYGYTF	TGTGCCAGCACCCCAGGCCCCCAGGGTTCGGTGAACTATGGCTACACCTTC
TRBJ2-5	TRBV19	-	medium-sized	CASSIDGWDQETQYF	TGTGCCAGTAGTATAGATGGGTGGGACCAAGAGACCCAGTACTTC
TRBJ2-2	TRBV7-9	-	few	CASTERGLVNTGELFF	TGTGCCAGCACGGAGAGGGGTTTGGTGAACACCGGGGAGCTGTTTTTT
TRBJ2-7	TRBV5-4	-	medium-sized	CASSPHGGTSYEQYF	TGTGCCAGCAGCCCGCACGGGGGAACTAGCTACGAGCAGTACTTC
TRBJ1-4	TRBV19	TRBD1	medium-sized	CASSSHRGTNEKLFF	TGTGCCAGTAGTTCCCACAGGGGAACTAATGAAAAACTGTTTTTT
TRBJ1-2	TRBV11-1	-	large	CASSLSGSLGYTF	TGTGCCAGCAGCTTATCCGGCAGTCTCGGCTACACCTTC
TRBJ1-1	TRBV7-2	-	medium-sized	CASSSLGVENTEAFF	TGTGCCAGCAGCTCACTCGGGGTGGAGAACACTGAAGCTTTCTTT
TRBJ2-6	TRBV30	-	large	CALDSGANVLTF	TGTGCTTTAGACTCTGGGGCCAACGTCCTGACTTTC
TRBJ2-5	TRBV7-9	-	-	CAGRPGNTGETQYF	TGTGCCGGGCGGCCCGGGAACACCGGGGAGACCCAGTACTTC
TRBJ2-1	TRBV18	TRBD1	medium-sized	CASSEKVTGVNEQFF	TGTGCCAGCTCGGAAAAAGTGACAGGGGTCAATGAGCAGTTCTTC
TRBJ2-2	TRBV6-2/TRBV6-3	-	hyperexpanded	CASSYPGELFF	TGTGCCAGCAGTTACCCCGGGGAGCTGTTTTTT
TRBJ2-3	TRBV5-1	-	few	CASSLGGRTGSTDTQYF	TGCGCCAGCAGCTTGGGCGGACGTACTGGGAGCACAGATACGCAGTATTTT
TRBJ2-3	TRBV11-2	-	-	CASSLVGTYSRGTDTQYF	TGTGCCAGCAGCTTAGTGGGCACTTACTCCAGGGGCACAGATACGCAGTATTTT
TRBJ2-2	TRBV19	TRBD2	medium-sized	CASSIASGANTGELFF	TGTGCCAGTAGTATTGCTAGCGGGGCCAACACCGGGGAGCTGTTTTTT
TRBJ2-7	TRBV19	-	medium-sized	CASRPAQGPYEQYF	TGTGCCAGTAGGCCCGCCCAGGGGCCCTACGAGCAGTACTTC
TRBJ2-3	TRBV12-3/TRBV12-4	-	medium-sized	CASSLDVHTQYF	TGTGCCAGCAGCCTTGACGTCCATACGCAGTATTTT
TRBJ1-1	TRBV12-3/TRBV12-4	TRBD1	medium-sized	CASRDRTGGNTEAFF	TGTGCCAGCAGGGATCGGACAGGGGGTAACACTGAAGCTTTCTTT
TRBJ2-7	TRBV7-2	TRBD2	-	CASSLGGSGGYEQYF	TGTGCCAGCAGCTTAGGGGGGTCGGGGGGCTACGAGCAGTACTTC
TRBJ2-5	TRBV14	-	medium-sized	CASSRVKETQYF	TGTGCCAGCAGTAGAGTTAAAGAGACCCAGTACTTC
TRBJ1-1	TRBV30	TRBD1	medium-sized	CAWSWTGVGEAFF	TGTGCCTGGAGCTGGACAGGGGTGGGTGAAGCTTTCTTT
TRBJ1-4	TRBV5-4	TRBD1	medium-sized	CASSRPRQGVGEKLFF	TGTGCCAGCAGCCGGCCCAGACAGGGCGTGGGTGAAAAACTGTTTTTT
TRBJ1-5	TRBV5-3	-	-	CARSRGQYSNQPQHF	TGTGCCAGAAGCCGTGGACAGTATAGCAATCAGCCCCAGCATTTT
TRBJ1-1	TRBV30	TRBD1	-	CAWSTWTGVGEAFF	TGTGCCTGGAGTACTTGGACAGGGGTGGGTGAAGCTTTCTTT